The 22 T cell receptor beta chains listed next were all sequenced from one sample in a study of blood T cell repertoires in COVID-19. Assay: immunoSEQ multiplex PCR; the TCRdb copy retains only in-frame clones and omits some. The table records more than 100,000 clones, approximately 89% of them present only once. Sequenced material: peripheral blood. These receptors all come from a woman of 80 years or more in a cohort sampled during active COVID-19.

The chain joins TRBV18 to TRBJ2-1; possible D gene TRBD1, 6 bases. This CDR3 region has 14 residues. Germline-derived CDR1 and CDR2 are KGHSH and LQKENI. The V gene lost 2 bases and the J gene lost 5 bases, with 10 bases spanning the gap. CDR3 nucleotide sequence: TGTGCCAGCTCACCAAGACAGGAGAACAATGAGCAGTTCTTC. Amino acids: CASSPRQENNEQFF.

The J gene is TRBJ1-1, the V gene TRBV5-5; D uncertain. This CDR3 has 15 amino acids. Trimming removed 9 bases at V and 1 base at J, with 19 bases between. CDR1 is SGHKS and CDR2 is YYEKEE in the germline V gene (reference sequence). CDR3 sequence: CATSNSGQKNTEAFF. CDR3 sequence (DNA): TGTGCCACCTCAAACTCTGGGCAGAAGAACACTGAAGCTTTCTTT.

This clone was seen just once. The rearrangement joins TRBV10-3 to TRBJ2-3; TRBD2 agrees at 8 bases. This CDR3 region has 14 residues. J lost 2 bases, V lost 8 bases, and 6 bases had no gene match. Germline-derived CDR1 and CDR2 are ENHRY and SYGVKD. The CDR3 DNA reads TGTGCCATCGCTCGCGGGGGGTCCACAGATACGCAGTATTTT. Translated, it gives CAIARGGSTDTQYF.

The chain combines TRBV19 with TRBJ2-7; 7 nucleotides align to TRBD1. Germline V gene sequence: CDR1 LNHDA, CDR2 SQIVND (reference sequence). There are 13 residues in the CDR3. V trimming: 5 bases; J trimming: 3 bases; junction bases outside the gene matches: 4. This CDR3 reads CASSSGQHYEQYF. For the CDR3, the DNA is TGTGCCAGTAGTTCGGGACAGCACTACGAGCAGTACTTC.

V usage is TRBV19 and J usage is TRBJ2-2; 10 nucleotides agree with TRBD1. Germline assignment: CDR1 LNHDA and CDR2 SQIVND (reference sequence). V gave up 1 base and J gave up 12 bases; unmatched junction bases: 5. The length of the CDR3 is 14 residues. In DNA, the CDR3 is TGTGCCAGTAGTATAGGAGGGGGACAGGGGAAGCTGTTTTTT. This translates into CASSIGGGQGKLFF.

The chain carries TRBV28 and TRBJ1-2; 10 bases align to TRBD1. V shed 5 bases, J shed 4 bases, and the junction held 7 bases outside the gene matches. This CDR3 region has 15 residues. Germline-derived CDR1 and CDR2 are MDHEN and SYDVKM. CDR3 nucleotides: TGTGCCAGCAGTCCCGGGACAGGGGCGATCTATGGCTACACCTTC. Protein: CASSPGTGAIYGYTF.

V usage is TRBV2 and J usage is TRBJ2-1, with TRBD2 matching 10 bases. In germline, CDR1 is SNHLY, CDR2 FYNNEI. This CDR3 is built from 15 residues. With V trimmed by 6 bases and J by 5 bases, 7 bases remained unmatched. In DNA, the CDR3 is TGTGCCAGCAGGCGGGCTAGCGGGAGTCACAATGAGCAGTTCTTC. The encoded protein is CASRRASGSHNEQFF.

The chain carries TRBV19 and TRBJ2-2; D perhaps matches TRBD2 (5 bases). The CDR3 runs to 15 residues. The ends were cut back, 7 bases at V and 4 bases at J, with 16 bases in the middle. Germline V gene data show CDR1 as LNHDA and CDR2 as SQIVND (reference sequence). CDR3 nucleotides: TGTGCCAGTACGCTAGCCCTCACCTCCACCGGGGAGCTGTTTTTT. Protein: CASTLALTSTGELFF.

This clone was seen once. The CDR3 sequence: CSVDQGWYTF. The DNA of the CDR3 is TGCAGCGTTGATCAGGGCTGGTACACCTTC. The chain uses TRBV29-1 and TRBJ1-2, with a weak D call TRBD1 (5 bases). Germline assignment: CDR1 SQVTM and CDR2 ANQGSEA. The CDR3 consists of 10 residues. The ends were cut back, 3 bases at V and 11 bases at J, with 10 bases in the middle. Full variable domain (outside the CDR3, taken from reference TRBV29-1 and TRBJ1-2): SAVISQKPSRDICQRGTSLTIQCQVDSQVTMMFWYRQQPGQSLTLIATANQGSEATYESGFVIDKFPISRPNLTFSTLTVSNMSPEDSSIYLCSVDQGWYTFGSGTRLTVV.

Here the CDR3 reads CASSLTSGGNLYEQYF. As DNA, the CDR3 is TGTGCCAGCAGCCTCACTAGCGGGGGAAATCTCTACGAGCAGTACTTC. The V gene is TRBV11-2, the J gene TRBJ2-7, with TRBD2 matching 11 bases. Germline values: CDR1 SGHAT, CDR2 FQNNGV. After removal of 5 bases from V and 3 bases from J, the junction contained 9 bases not matched to a gene. This CDR3 has 16 residues.

The rearrangement links TRBV2 to TRBJ1-6; D unresolved. The CDR3 length is 12 residues. The ends were cut back, 7 bases at V and 8 bases at J, with 9 bases in the middle. The germline CDR1 and CDR2 sequences are SNHLY and FYNNEI. For the CDR3, the DNA is TGTGCCAGCACGAGGGATGATTCACCCCTCCACTTT. Protein: CASTRDDSPLHF.

The rearrangement joins TRBV5-1 to TRBJ2-3; 9 bases align to TRBD2. This CDR3 has 16 residues. J gave up 4 bases and V 4 bases, and 10 bases lay outside the gene matches. Germline V gene data show CDR1 as SGHRS and CDR2 as YFSETQ. Written as DNA, the CDR3 is TGCGCCAGCAGCATTACCGGGACTAGCTTGTCAGATACGCAGTATTTT. Encoded protein: CASSITGTSLSDTQYF.

This chain links TRBV5-1 with TRBJ2-5; possibly TRBD1 for D (6 bases). Trimming pared 0 bases from V and 5 bases from J, leaving 17 bases between. Germline V lookup: CDR1 SGHRS, CDR2 YFSETQ. This CDR3 is 16 amino acids long. The CDR3 sequence is CASSLGTAPFSETQYF. The CDR3, as DNA: TGCGCCAGCAGCTTGGGGACAGCACCGTTTTCGGAGACCCAGTACTTC. Looking up the rest from reference TRBV5-1 and TRBJ2-5 gives the full variable domain: KAGVTQTPRYLIKTRGQQVTLSCSPISGHRSVSWYQQTPGQGLQFLFEYFSETQRNKGNFPGRFSGRQFSNSRSEMNVSTLELGDSALYLCASSLGTAPFSETQYFGPGTRLLVL.

The chain joins TRBV27 to TRBJ2-7; D is uncertain. The V gene's germline CDR1 is MNHEY and CDR2 SMNVEV (reference sequence). This CDR3 is built from 12 residues. Trimming removed 2 bases from V and 3 bases from J, with 5 bases in between. The CDR3 loop is CASSLPYYEQYF. Written as DNA, the CDR3 is TGTGCCAGCAGTTTACCGTACTACGAGCAGTACTTC.

The V and J genes are TRBV3-1 (or the pseudogene TRBV3-2) and TRBJ2-3; maybe TRBD2 (6 bases). The CDR3 is made up of 17 amino acids. Per the germline V gene, CDR1 is LGHDT and CDR2 is YNNKEL (reference sequence). The V end was cut by 1 base, the J end by 5 bases, with 19 bases between. The DNA of the CDR3 is TGTGCCAGCAGCCAAGTAGGTAGGCTAGCGCAGGGAGATACGCAGTATTTT. Translated: CASSQVGRLAQGDTQYF.

J is TRBJ2-1 and V is TRBV19; D is perhaps TRBD2 (7 bases). The ends were cut back, 4 bases at V and 0 bases at J, with 16 bases in the middle. This CDR3 is 17 amino acids long. CDR1 is LNHDA and CDR2 is SQIVND in the germline V gene (reference sequence). CDR3 sequence: CASSTRGGGVSYNEQFF. The CDR3 DNA is TGTGCCAGTAGTACCCGAGGGGGGGGTGTCTCCTACAATGAGCAGTTCTTC.

The chain couples TRBV29-1 to TRBJ2-3; D perhaps matches TRBD2 (6 bases). Trimming left V 3 bases short and J 0 bases short, with 7 bases between. Germline CDR1 is SQVTM and CDR2 is ANQGSEA. This CDR3 comprises 13 residues. DNA for the CDR3: TGCAGCGTTGATGGAGGGAGCACAGATACGCAGTATTTT. Protein product: CSVDGGSTDTQYF.

The chain has TRBV29-1 and TRBJ1-2; D is possibly TRBD1 (6 bases). The CDR3 totals 12 residues. Trimming cost V 4 bases and J 8 bases, with 14 bases left between them. Germline V lookup: CDR1 SQVTM, CDR2 ANQGSEA. In DNA form, the CDR3 reads TGCAGCGTTGTAGGGGGGGCGAAAGGCTACACCTTC. This encodes CSVVGGAKGYTF.

J is TRBJ1-4 and V is TRBV2, with unresolved D. The germline V gene encodes CDR1 SNHLY and CDR2 FYNNEI. This CDR3 region has 14 residues. Deletions cut 7 bases from V and 2 bases from J, with 11 bases between. The CDR3 is CASKGRPTNEKLFF. DNA for the CDR3: TGTGCCAGCAAAGGGAGGCCTACTAATGAAAAACTGTTTTTT.

This chain links TRBV24-1 with TRBJ1-5; the match to TRBD1 covers 8 bases. V was pared by 4 bases and J by 4 bases, with 11 bases of the junction left unmatched. The CDR3 is 17 amino acids. Germline V gene sequence: CDR1 KGHDR, CDR2 SFDVKD. This CDR3 is CATSDFSGGGRNQPQHF. CDR3 bases: TGTGCCACCAGTGACTTTTCAGGGGGCGGCCGGAATCAGCCCCAGCATTTT.

V and J are TRBV7-9 and TRBJ1-5, with D unclear. With 4 bases removed from V and 4 bases from J, the gap between germline ends came to 20 bases. Germline V gene lookup returns CDR1 SEHNR and CDR2 FQNEAQ (reference sequence). This CDR3 spans 17 amino acids. The CDR3 reads CASSSTPTTLRNQPQHF. CDR3 coding DNA: TGTGCCAGCAGCTCAACCCCGACTACCCTAAGGAATCAGCCCCAGCATTTT.

The chain carries TRBV28 and TRBJ2-1; TRBD1 matches 7 bases. V gave up 5 bases and J gave up 2 bases; unmatched junction bases: 6. CDR3 size: 15 residues. Looked up from germline, CDR1 is MDHEN and CDR2 is SYDVKM. The CDR3 DNA is TGTGCCAGCAGTCCTCGGGACAGCACCTACAATGAGCAGTTCTTC. Its translation is CASSPRDSTYNEQFF.